Listed below are T cell receptor beta chains from one sample, sequenced in a study of shared clonotypes between healthy human individuals. The repertoire was sequenced with immunoSEQ multiplex PCR; TCRdb's copy has only in-frame clones and lacks some. The data contain about 2.1 million clones, 93% of them singletons. The sample was naive CD8+ T cells from PBMCs. These receptors all stem from a man aged 18 to 30 in good health. Some clones in this sample may be carry-over from other donors' samples. Each CDR3 is given with its conserved first and last residue. A D gene is named only where the DNA matches it firmly.

d_call	v_call	j_call	cdr3_aa	cdr3_nt
NA	TRBV27	TRBJ2-1	CASSLLAGDEQFF	TGTGCCAGCAGTCTTCTAGCAGGCGATGAGCAGTTCTTC
NA	TRBV28	TRBJ2-5	CASSLWGQGQETQYF	TGTGCCAGCAGTTTATGGGGCCAGGGGCAAGAGACCCAGTACTTC
NA	TRBV15	TRBJ2-7	CATSRGRERPEQYF	TGTGCCACCAGCAGGGGAAGGGAAAGGCCCGAGCAGTACTTC
TRBD2	TRBV5-1	TRBJ2-2	CASSLHSGRAFGTGELFF	TGCGCCAGCAGCTTACATAGCGGGAGGGCCTTTGGCACCGGGGAGCTGTTTTTT
NA	TRBV6-1	TRBJ2-7	CASSEVRKYHYEQYF	TGTGCCAGCAGTGAAGTAAGGAAATACCACTACGAGCAGTACTTC
NA	TRBV7-9	TRBJ2-5	CASSLIGWGSREETQYF	TGTGCCAGCAGCTTAATTGGCTGGGGGAGTAGGGAGGAGACCCAGTACTTC
TRBD2	TRBV7-9	TRBJ2-7	CASSLRLAVTYEQYF	TGTGCCAGCAGCCTCCGACTAGCGGTTACCTACGAGCAGTACTTC
NA	TRBV25-1	TRBJ2-1	CASSWGLEQFF	TGTGCCAGCAGTTGGGGACTTGAGCAGTTCTTC
TRBD2	TRBV28	TRBJ2-7	CASSFWTSGRVYEQYF	TGTGCCAGCAGTTTCTGGACTAGCGGGAGGGTCTACGAGCAGTACTTC
TRBD2	TRBV9	TRBJ2-1	CASSVFSGRASYNEQFF	TGTGCCAGCAGCGTATTTAGCGGGAGGGCATCCTACAATGAGCAGTTCTTC
NA	TRBV7-9	TRBJ2-7	CASSLDWVRDEQYF	TGTGCCAGCAGCTTAGATTGGGTACGCGACGAGCAGTACTTC
TRBD2	TRBV6-5	TRBJ2-7	CASSYEAGVVDEQYF	TGTGCCAGCAGTTACGAGGCGGGAGTTGTCGACGAGCAGTACTTC
NA	TRBV7-9	TRBJ2-5	CASSLVRPGQETQYF	TGTGCCAGCAGCTTAGTCAGGCCGGGCCAAGAGACCCAGTACTTC
NA	TRBV5-4	TRBJ2-1	CASSLFSNEQFF	TGTGCCAGCAGCTTATTTAGTAATGAGCAGTTCTTC
NA	TRBV7-9	TRBJ1-4	CASSSEGWRNEKLFF	TGTGCCAGCAGCTCAGAGGGGTGGCGGAATGAAAAACTGTTTTTT
NA	TRBV2	TRBJ2-3	CASSEFTTDTQYF	TGTGCCAGCAGTGAATTCACAACAGATACGCAGTATTTT
TRBD2	TRBV27	TRBJ2-7	CASSVLAGASYEQYF	TGTGCCAGCAGCGTACTAGCGGGGGCCTCCTACGAGCAGTACTTC
NA	TRBV10-3	TRBJ2-7	CAISESERQGSYEQYF	TGTGCCATCAGTGAGTCGGAGAGGCAGGGGAGCTACGAGCAGTACTTC
TRBD1	TRBV5-4	TRBJ1-2	CASSSLMRQGKDGYTF	TGTGCCAGCAGCTCCCTTATGAGACAGGGTAAGGATGGCTACACCTTC
TRBD1	TRBV4-2	TRBJ1-2	CASSQDYPTGGGYTF	TGTGCCAGCAGCCAAGATTACCCGACAGGGGGTGGCTACACCTTC
TRBD1	TRBV5-6	TRBJ2-1	CASSGDRDEQFF	TGTGCCAGCAGTGGAGACAGGGATGAGCAGTTCTTC
NA	TRBV30	TRBJ1-6	CAWSVMGGSPLHF	TGTGCCTGGAGTGTTATGGGGGGATCACCCCTCCACTTT
NA	TRBV7-8	TRBJ2-2	CASSLVLRTGELFF	TGTGCCAGCAGCTTAGTGTTACGAACCGGGGAGCTGTTTTTT
NA	TRBV15	TRBJ2-5	CATSRLLRGLETQYF	TGTGCCACCAGCAGATTATTACGGGGCTTAGAGACCCAGTACTTC
NA	TRBV10-3	TRBJ1-2	CAISRVYTF	TGTGCCATCAGTAGGGTCTACACCTTC
NA	TRBV19	TRBJ2-1	CASAELPGVAENEQFF	TGTGCCAGTGCCGAACTCCCAGGGGTGGCGGAGAATGAGCAGTTCTTC